This TCR beta chain is drawn from a study of beta chain features in type 1 diabetes. General study results and limits: Insertions at VDJ junctions were less frequent in type 1 diabetes patients. These patients also deleted more nucleotides at the same junctions. Shortening of TCRB CDR3s, moderate but significant, appeared in all four CD4+ subsets of Type 1 diabetes patients.

As every portion of the isolated RNA was reverse transcribed, the sequencing read expressed TCRB transcripts. Here immunoSEQ multiplex PCR was the method, and the copy in TCRdb shows in-frame clones only, minus some. Among a few hundred thousand clones listed, around 12% were seen once. A remark on this clone: Its antigen remains unidentified.

Sample: naive CD4+ T cells from blood. The sequence came from a man between 18 and 35 years old in good health.

In nucleotides, the CDR3 is TGTGCCAGCAGCCCCGACAGGTTGTGGGTCGAGCAGTACTTC. This sequence encodes CASSPDRLWVEQYF. This sequence joins TRBV7-9 and TRBJ2-5; D may be TRBD1 (6 bases). Matching the DNA end better, TRBJ2-7 makes the J call doubtful. Germline V gene data show CDR1 as SEHNR and CDR2 as FQNEAQ (reference sequence). CDR3 size: 14 residues.